A selection of T cell receptor beta chains follows, all from one sample in a study of T-cell reconstitution after alpha-beta-depleted transplantation in children. MiXCR, run by TCRdb on the PCR reads, gives a single entry per CDR3 protein. The repertoire includes some 600,000 distinct CDR3 sequences, 10% to 15% of them detected once, and 2.2% sits in the top ten. The sample was PBMCs, mostly from graft donor cells, taken 360 days after TCRalphabeta/CD19-depleted stem cell transplant. The source is a male patient aged 10-17 years who had a stem cell transplant for acute myeloid leukemia, so the T cells may come from the graft donor. Both conserved end residues are part of each CDR3. The D gene is left open where the match is weak. The listing skips clone size in some rows; elsewhere it reads once, few, many or a size class.

clone_size	v_call	j_call	d_call	cdr3_nt	cdr3_aa
NA	TRBV7-2	TRBJ2-3	TRBD2	TGTGCCAGCAGCGGGCTAGCGGGAGCCTTCGGAACAGATACGCAGTATTTT	CASSGLAGAFGTDTQYF
NA	TRBV20-1	TRBJ1-1	TRBD1	TGCAGTGCTCGGGGACAGGGGAGAGTTAGGAACACTGAAGCTTTCTTT	CSARGQGRVRNTEAFF
NA	TRBV20-1	TRBJ2-3	TRBD2	TGCAGTGCTAGAAACCCGGGACTAGCGGGAGAAACAGATACGCAGTATTTT	CSARNPGLAGETDTQYF
many	TRBV4-3	TRBJ1-2	NA	TGCGCCAGCAGCCAAGAATGGAAAGGGTTTATTGGCTACACCTTC	CASSQEWKGFIGYTF
few	TRBV25-1	TRBJ2-6	NA	TGTGCCAGCAGTGAATATGGGGCCAACGTCCTGACTTTC	CASSEYGANVLTF
many	TRBV12-3/TRBV12-4	TRBJ2-1	NA	TGTGCCAGTCATCTGGGGGGGCTGTACAATGAGCAGTTCTTC	CASHLGGLYNEQFF
once	TRBV7-2	TRBJ2-7	TRBD2	TGTGCCAGCAGCAAACCGACGGGGGGATACGAGCAGTACTTC	CASSKPTGGYEQYF
few	TRBV3-1	TRBJ2-7	TRBD1	TGTGCCAGCAGCCCCTTGGGGACAGGACCCTACGAGCAGTACTTC	CASSPLGTGPYEQYF
NA	TRBV20-1	TRBJ2-3	NA	TGCAGTGCTAGAACAGCCAGGGTTGGCACAGATACGCAGTATTTT	CSARTARVGTDTQYF
NA	TRBV12-3/TRBV12-4	TRBJ1-6	NA	TGTGCCAGCACCTACTGGGGGTCCTATAATTCACCCCTCCACTTT	CASTYWGSYNSPLHF